This T cell receptor (beta chain) was recorded in a study of cytomegalovirus exposure and HLA in healthy donors. On the study more broadly: For the approximately 400 genotyped donors, roughly 80% fell within the Caucasian-associated ancestry cluster. Whole-study findings and limits: With later analysis, a missense DCLRE1C variant became linked to TCR beta V- and J-gene trimming. Most TCR beta V segments were productive about 87% or about 30% of the time in an earlier analysis.

It was with 60 Vbeta and 13 Jbeta primers that the PCR ran. Libraries were prepared by immunoSEQ multiplex PCR; TCRdb keeps only in-frame clonotypes and omits some of them. The data show about 110,000 clones, approximately 14% seen once. CDR1 and CDR2 (germline): MNHEY, SMNVEV (reference sequence). CDR3 size: 15 residues. Trimming removed 4 bases at V and 4 bases at J, with 16 bases between. Regarding this clone: Its target is not known.

This chain connects TRBV27 to TRBJ1-2, with a weak D call TRBD1 (6 bases). This clonotype originated in a female donor in good health and CMV-seronegative. Input material: PBMCs. CDR3 DNA: TGTGCCAGCAGTTCGACCGCGCGGGGGGCCTATGGCTACACCTTC. Amino acids: CASSSTARGAYGYTF.